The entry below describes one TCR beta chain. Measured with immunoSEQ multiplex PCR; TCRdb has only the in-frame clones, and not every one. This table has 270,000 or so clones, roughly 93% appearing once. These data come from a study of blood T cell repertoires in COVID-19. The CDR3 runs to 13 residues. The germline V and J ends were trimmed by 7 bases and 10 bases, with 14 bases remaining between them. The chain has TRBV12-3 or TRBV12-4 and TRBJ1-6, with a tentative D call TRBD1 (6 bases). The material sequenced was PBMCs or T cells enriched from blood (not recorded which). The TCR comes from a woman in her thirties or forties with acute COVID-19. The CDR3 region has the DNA TGTGCCAGCACTCTCAGGGGACGATCACCCCTCCACTTT. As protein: CASTLRGRSPLHF.